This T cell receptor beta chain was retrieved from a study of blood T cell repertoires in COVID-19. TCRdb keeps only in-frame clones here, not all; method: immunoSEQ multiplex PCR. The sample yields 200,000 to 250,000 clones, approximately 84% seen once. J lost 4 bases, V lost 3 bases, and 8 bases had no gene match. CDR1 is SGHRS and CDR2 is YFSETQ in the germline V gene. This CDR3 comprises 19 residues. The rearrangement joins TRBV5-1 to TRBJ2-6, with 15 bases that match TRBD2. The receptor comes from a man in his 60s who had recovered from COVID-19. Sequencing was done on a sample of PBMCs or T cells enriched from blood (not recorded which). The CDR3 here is CASSWWTSGGGPGANVLTF. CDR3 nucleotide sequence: TGCGCCAGCAGCTGGTGGACTAGCGGGGGGGGCCCCGGGGCCAACGTCCTGACTTTC.